This TCR beta chain derives from a study of blood T cell repertoires in COVID-19. Across the whole study: Sites across the United States, Italy and Spain contributed samples from acute and convalescent COVID-19.

Repertoires were generated with immunoSEQ multiplex PCR, while TCRdb's copy carries only in-frame clones and drops some. The repertoire holds hundreds of thousands of clones, with 70% to 90% as singletons. This CDR3 has 15 residues. Per the germline V gene, CDR1 is SGHRS and CDR2 is YFSETQ. The junction had 8 bases not matched to a gene; V was cut back by 2 bases and J by 5 bases. What was sequenced was PBMCs or T cells enriched from blood (not recorded which). The chain carries TRBV5-1 and TRBJ2-7, with TRBD2 matching 9 bases. The clonotype was recovered from a woman aged 45-59 years with acute COVID-19. The CDR3 loop is CASSFPSGTNNEQYF. The CDR3 nucleotides read TGCGCCAGCAGCTTTCCTAGCGGGACGAACAACGAGCAGTACTTC.